The present T cell receptor beta chain was sequenced within a study of shared clonotypes between healthy human individuals (dated by TCRdb to about 2020). Regarding the study in general: A few men and a couple of women, aged 18 to 49 years, made up the cohort. For each donor, three plates each were used for CD4 naive and CD4 memory, two plates were used for CD8 naive, and one plate was used for CD8 memory. To estimate repertoire size and how much clonotypes are shared between individuals, the study performed deep sequencing of blood TCR repertoires from roughly five healthy adults. Different laboratories and diverse techniques were used to prepare libraries and sequence TCR repertoires, to increase sequencing depth and limit assay-specific biases. Each donor's leukapheresis produced roughly between roughly 0.9 and 9 billion PBMCs. The study at large found these results: The genetic and exposure-history diversity represented was limited by the small number of donors. Clonotypes shared by all four sorted-subset donors showed higher generation probabilities than non-shared clonotypes. When several donors were compared, the shared fraction of clonotypes was 5% to 6.5% for naive CD4, approximately 3.5% for naive CD8, 2% to 2.5% for memory CD4, and less than 0.45% for memory CD8. Naive subsets generally had larger estimated clonotype richness than memory subsets did. Incomplete sequencing was indicated by rarefaction of sorted-subset datasets, despite the large sequencing depth. Only blood was sampled, and tissue TCR repertoires likely differ from those in blood. Pairwise subsampling led to the expectation that sequencing depth would affect the degree of clonotype sharing among donors.

Based on the germline V gene, the CDR1 and CDR2 sequences are ENHRY and SYGVKD. V is shortened by 4 bases, J by 1 base, and the region joining them spans 7 bases. The CDR3 runs 14 residues from the cysteine to the phenylalanine. Only the CDR3 region is kept as DNA, spanning 42 bases read in frame from base 1. Only a few counts were recorded for this clone. Its specific antigen is unknown. There are no base qualities to consult, and no much larger clone falls within one base. Donors were healthy HIV-negative adults with no recently reported acute infections or vaccinations. All donors were Caucasian adults living in Nashville, Tennessee, USA. CD4+ T cells were enriched by magnetic negative selection; naive cells were then positively selected on CD45RA, and the negative fraction formed the memory subset. Blood was obtained by leukapheresis, after which PBMCs were separated by Ficoll-Histopaque density gradient centrifugation and cryopreserved in liquid nitrogen vapor phase. Analytical flow cytometry was used to check the purity and quantity of every magnetically sorted T cell population. Genomic DNA was isolated from every sorted fraction and measured by UV absorbance on a Nanodrop 2000c.

TCR CDR3 regions were amplified from genomic DNA by multiplex PCR using the deep immunoSEQ assay. Extracted genomic DNA from each cell subset was distributed evenly across all wells of several immunoSEQ 96-well plates, and each plate was treated as a replicate. Each replicate PCR for sorted subsets received about 180 ng genomic DNA, equal to 30,000 or so T cell genomes. Purified libraries were quantified with a Qubit 3.0 fluorometer, sized on a Bioanalyzer 2100, and re-quantified with the KAPA Library Quantification kit. Every immunoSEQ 96-well plate was sequenced on a dedicated single-read 150-cycle Illumina NextSeq 550 flow cell. The authors' pipeline ran thus. Because the immunoSEQ output included only junctional sequences and no quality scores, the filtering could not be the same as the filtering used for full-length reads. To assign V/J genes and CDR3, sequences were annotated using PyIR, a Python wrapper for IgBLAST v1.9, with IMGT germline references. Any read was removed if the V/J assignment was weak (E-value above 1e-6), the CDR3 was missing, or the read contained stop codons, out-of-frame junctions, or ambiguous translated residues. A V3J clonotype was defined by an identical inferred V gene, J gene, and CDR3 amino acid sequence. To compute the percentage overlap between repertoires, the number of shared unique clonotypes was divided by the size of the smaller repertoire. Richness of each repertoire was evaluated using RTK rarefaction, the Chao1 estimator, and Recon v2.1 estimates of unobserved clonotypes. Generation probabilities were computed with OLGA for all TCRbeta clonotypes obtained by the gDNA method from four donors. In its TCRdb copy, this immuneACCESS table keeps in-frame sequences only and misses some clones. Where compared with another copy, unresolved V genes explain less than half of these, and the others have no known cause. The V and J calls and clone size are taken from that table; D and trimming were inferred from the DNA. The table for this sample lists about 1 million clones; roughly 80% of them were counted only once. Approximately 1.5% of the sample belongs to the ten largest clones.

Recombination joined TRBV10-3 with TRBJ2-2; the D segment is perhaps TRBD1 or TRBD2, each sharing 5 matched bases. This TCR was recovered from a man aged 18 to 29 in good health. The specimen sequenced was memory CD4+ T cells sorted from blood. Taken with the paper, the label for cell subset or site translates to: CD45RA-negative fraction. The DNA reads as follows: TGTGCCATCAGTGGGGACGGGAACACCGGGGAGCTGTTTTTT. It codes for CAISGDGNTGELFF.